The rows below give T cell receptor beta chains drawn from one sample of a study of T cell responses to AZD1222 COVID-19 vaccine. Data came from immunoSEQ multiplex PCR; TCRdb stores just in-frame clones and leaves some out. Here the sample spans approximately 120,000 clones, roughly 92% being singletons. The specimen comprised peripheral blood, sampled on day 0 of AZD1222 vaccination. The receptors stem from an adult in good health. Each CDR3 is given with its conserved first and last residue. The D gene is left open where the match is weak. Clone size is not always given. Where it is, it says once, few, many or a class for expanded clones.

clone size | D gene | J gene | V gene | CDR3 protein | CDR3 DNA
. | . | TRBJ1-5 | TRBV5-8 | CASSLEGKGSNQPQHF | TGTGCCAGCAGCTTGGAAGGGAAGGGTAGCAATCAGCCCCAGCATTTT
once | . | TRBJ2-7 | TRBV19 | CASSIDRGEQYF | TGTGCCAGTAGTATAGATCGGGGGGAGCAGTACTTC
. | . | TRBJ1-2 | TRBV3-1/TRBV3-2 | CASSLQTDGNDGYTF | TGTGCCAGCAGCCTCCAAACGGACGGGAATGATGGCTACACCTTC
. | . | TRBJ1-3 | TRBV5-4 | CASSPIAGAGNTIYF | TGTGCCAGCAGCCCCATCGCGGGGGCTGGAAACACCATATATTTT
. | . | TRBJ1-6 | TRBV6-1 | CASSELGPTWDSPLHF | TGTGCCAGCAGTGAACTCGGGCCTACTTGGGATTCACCCCTCCACTTT
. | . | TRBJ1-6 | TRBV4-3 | CASSQAELNSPLHF | TGCGCCAGCAGCCAAGCGGAGCTAAATTCACCCCTCCACTTT
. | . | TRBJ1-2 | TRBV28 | CASSLGGIGGYTF | TGTGCCAGCAGTTTGGGAGGGATAGGTGGCTACACCTTC
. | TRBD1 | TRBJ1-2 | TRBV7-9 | CASSWTGHYGYTF | TGTGCCAGCAGCTGGACAGGGCACTATGGCTACACCTTC
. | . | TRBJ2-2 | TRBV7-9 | CASSYKNTGELFF | TGTGCCAGCAGCTACAAGAACACCGGGGAGCTGTTTTTT
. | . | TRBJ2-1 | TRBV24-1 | CATSRYLGNEQFF | TGTGCCACCAGCCGTTACTTGGGCAATGAGCAGTTCTTC
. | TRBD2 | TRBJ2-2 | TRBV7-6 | CASSSGGTPSTGELFF | TGTGCCAGCAGCTCGGGAGGGACGCCTAGTACCGGGGAGCTGTTTTTT
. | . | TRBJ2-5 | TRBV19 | CASSIGGSGETQYF | TGTGCCAGTAGTATAGGGGGTAGTGGAGAGACCCAGTACTTC
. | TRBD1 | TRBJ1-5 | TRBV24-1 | CATSDGTGVGSNQPQHF | TGTGCCACCAGTGACGGGACAGGGGTTGGGAGCAATCAGCCCCAGCATTTT
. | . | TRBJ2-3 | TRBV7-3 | CASSLQGNTDTQYF | TGTGCCAGCAGCTTACAGGGGAACACAGATACGCAGTATTTT
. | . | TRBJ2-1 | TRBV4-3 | CASSQDPQGNYNEQFF | TGCGCCAGCAGCCAAGATCCACAGGGAAACTACAATGAGCAGTTCTTC
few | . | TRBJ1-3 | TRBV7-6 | CASSGFSGNTIYF | TGTGCCAGCAGCGGTTTCTCTGGAAACACCATATATTTT
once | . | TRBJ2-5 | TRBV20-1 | CSASRAGRYQETQYF | TGCAGTGCTAGTCGCGCGGGGAGGTACCAAGAGACCCAGTACTTC
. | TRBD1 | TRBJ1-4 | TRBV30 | CAWSVSIRQGSNEKLFF | TGTGCCTGGAGTGTTTCCATAAGACAGGGGAGTAATGAAAAACTGTTTTTT
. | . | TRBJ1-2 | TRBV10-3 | CAISDQANYGYTF | TGTGCCATCAGTGACCAGGCCAACTATGGCTACACCTTC
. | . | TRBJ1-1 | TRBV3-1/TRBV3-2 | CASSQVEGLGEAFF | TGTGCCAGCAGCCAAGTTGAGGGGTTAGGTGAAGCTTTCTTT
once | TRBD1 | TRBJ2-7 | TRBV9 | CASSPVQGATYEQYF | TGTGCCAGCAGCCCAGTTCAGGGGGCAACCTACGAGCAGTACTTC
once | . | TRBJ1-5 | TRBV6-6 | CASSYSGDQPQHF | TGTGCCAGCAGTTACTCGGGGGATCAGCCCCAGCATTTT
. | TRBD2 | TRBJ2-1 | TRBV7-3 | CASSLSSGGLNEQFF | TGTGCCAGCAGCTTATCGAGCGGGGGCCTAAATGAGCAGTTCTTC
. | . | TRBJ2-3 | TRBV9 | CASSVGSGGTDTQYF | TGTGCCAGCAGCGTAGGGAGTGGGGGCACAGATACGCAGTATTTT
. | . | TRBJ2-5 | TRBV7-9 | CASSFLGGGQETQYF | TGTGCCAGCAGCTTTTTAGGGGGGGGACAAGAGACCCAGTACTTC